This passage covers 22 T cell receptor beta chains from one sample sequenced in a study of beta chain features in type 1 diabetes. The sequenced template was cDNA made from the entire isolated RNA. The protocol was immunoSEQ multiplex PCR, while the TCRdb copy is restricted to in-frame clones and leaves out a portion. The sample has roughly 230,000 clones, over 8.5% seen once. The sample taken for sequencing was naive CD4+ T cells from blood. The receptors shown here come from a woman aged 18-29 years in good health.

V usage is TRBV19 and J usage is TRBJ1-1, with D possibly TRBD1 on 6 matching bases. This CDR3 spans 13 amino acids. The V end lost 7 bases, the J end lost 5 bases, and 14 bases lay between the germline ends. Germline V gene lookup returns CDR1 LNHDA and CDR2 SQIVND (reference sequence). The CDR3 DNA reads as TGTGCCAGTACCTCGTTAAGGGGGACTGAAGCTTTCTTT. Protein sequence: CASTSLRGTEAFF.

This clone showed up just a few times. The rearrangement links TRBV25-1 to TRBJ1-2; 7 bases are shared with TRBD1. The length of the CDR3 is 15 residues. The V segment lost 1 base and the J segment 1 base; nucleotides outside the gene matches: 3. The germline gives CDR1 MGHDK, CDR2 SYGVNS. CDR3 sequence: CASSESGTVNYGYTF. The CDR3 DNA reads TGTGCCAGCAGTGAATCCGGGACAGTTAACTATGGCTACACCTTC.

This clone was seen a few times. This chain uses TRBV11-2 with TRBJ1-2; D is perhaps TRBD1 (5 bases). Deletions cut 1 base from V and 2 bases from J, with 17 bases between. Germline loops: CDR1 SGHAT, CDR2 FQNNGV. The CDR3 extends over 17 amino acids. In DNA, the CDR3 is TGTGCCAGCAGCTTAGCCCCGGGGGGAAGTACAAACTATGGCTACACCTTC. The encoded protein is CASSLAPGGSTNYGYTF.

The chain is built from TRBV7-2 and TRBJ2-7, with D possibly TRBD2 on 6 matching bases. The CDR3 length is 16 residues. Germline lookup yields CDR1 SGHTA and CDR2 FQGNSA. Trimming removed 5 bases at V and 0 bases at J, with 17 bases between. CDR3 sequence: CASSPPRGGSSYEQYF. CDR3 DNA: TGTGCCAGCAGCCCTCCCCGGGGAGGCAGCTCCTACGAGCAGTACTTC.

The sample holds a few counts of this clone. The V and J genes are TRBV30 and TRBJ2-2; TRBD2 matches at 10 bases. This CDR3 has 15 amino acids. CDR1 is GTSNPN and CDR2 is SVGIG in the germline V gene (reference sequence). V shed 3 bases and J 6 bases; nucleotides not matched to a gene: 7. DNA of the CDR3: TGTGCCTGGAGCGCCCTAGCGGGAGCTGCCGGGGAGCTGTTTTTT. Its translation: CAWSALAGAAGELFF.

The V call is TRBV5-4, the J call TRBJ2-2, with 8 nucleotides matching TRBD2. The CDR3 is 16 residues long. Germline CDR1 SGHNT, CDR2 YYREEE (reference sequence). V trimming: 4 bases; J trimming: 1 base; junction bases outside the gene matches: 6. The CDR3 reads CASSPPGGVNTGELFF. Here the CDR3 DNA reads TGTGCCAGCAGCCCTCCGGGAGGGGTGAACACCGGGGAGCTGTTTTTT.

This clone was observed a handful of times. This chain joins TRBV5-1 and TRBJ2-5; 7 bases are shared with TRBD1. The end of the DNA aligns better with TRBJ2-7, so the J call may be wrong. This CDR3 has 15 residues. Germline values: CDR1 SGHRS, CDR2 YFSETQ. The CDR3 loop is CASSLGTGKSYEQYF. CDR3 DNA: TGCGCCAGCAGCTTGGGGACAGGCAAATCCTACGAGCAGTACTTC.

This clone was seen more than once but under ten times. The V and J genes are TRBV19 and TRBJ2-3; weak D call: TRBD1 (6 bases). CDR3 length equals 15 residues. Between the trimmed V and J ends, which lost 3 bases and 2 bases, there was a span of 12 bases. The germline V gene encodes CDR1 LNHDA and CDR2 SQIVND (reference sequence). CDR3 coding DNA: TGTGCCAGTAGTATCCTAGGACAGATCACAGATACGCAGTATTTT. Translation gives CASSILGQITDTQYF.

This clone came up many times. This chain joins TRBV29-1 and TRBJ2-1, with 8 bases that match TRBD1. The V and J ends lost 4 bases and 6 bases, in that order; junction bases with no gene match: 5. Germline CDR1 is SQVTM and CDR2 is ANQGSEA. The CDR3 is 13 amino acids. CDR3 sequence: CSVGTGSLNEQFF. The CDR3 DNA sequence: TGCAGCGTTGGGACAGGGTCTCTCAATGAGCAGTTCTTC.

The chain joins TRBV5-1 to TRBJ2-1; 10 positions match TRBD2. CDR1 and CDR2 from the germline V gene are SGHRS and YFSETQ. This CDR3 has 19 residues. The J segment lost 2 bases and the V segment lost 1 base, leaving 12 bases of the junction unmatched. The CDR3 DNA reads as TGCGCCAGCAGCTTGTCGACTAGCGGGTCGCGGGGGCCCTACAATGAGCAGTTCTTC. Residues: CASSLSTSGSRGPYNEQFF.

This clone was seen more than once but under ten times. The chain carries TRBV6-1 and TRBJ1-2, with D unresolved. The germline CDR1 and CDR2 sequences are MNHNS and SASEGT. The CDR3 sequence is 14 residues long. V shed 2 bases and J shed 2 bases, with 9 bases lying between them. DNA for the CDR3: TGTGCCAGCAGTGAATTAGAGGGCAACTATGGCTACACCTTC. Amino acids: CASSELEGNYGYTF.

In this sample, this clone turned up a few times. V usage is TRBV11-3 and J usage is TRBJ2-5, with TRBD2 matching over 7 bases. The J segment lost 2 bases and the V segment lost 1 base, leaving 7 bases of the junction unmatched. The germline CDR1 and CDR2 sequences are SGHNT and YENEEA. The CDR3 contains 16 residues. In nucleotides, the CDR3 is TGTGCCAGCAGCTTAGGACGCGGGAGAGGACAAGAGACCCAGTACTTC. Encoded protein: CASSLGRGRGQETQYF. The whole variable domain, filled in from reference TRBV11-3 and TRBJ2-5, reads EAGVVQSPRYKIIEKKQPVAFWCNPISGHNTLYWYLQNLGQGPELLIRYENEEAVDDSQLPKDRFSAERLKGVDSTLKIQPAELGDSAVYLCASSLGRGRGQETQYFGPGTRLLVL.

This clone was seen only a few times. V gene TRBV5-1 combines with J gene TRBJ1-2; tentatively, D is TRBD1 (5 bases). Between the trimmed V and J ends, which lost 1 base and 5 bases, there was a span of 12 bases. The CDR3 loop spans 14 amino acids. CDR1 and CDR2 (germline): SGHRS, YFSETQ. The CDR3 is CASSLSQGGYGYTF. In DNA, the CDR3 is TGCGCCAGCAGCTTGAGCCAGGGCGGATATGGCTACACCTTC.

J is TRBJ2-1 and V is TRBV6-6; 7 bases map to TRBD2. J gave up 4 bases and V 4 bases, and 4 bases lay outside the gene matches. The CDR3 is 14 amino acids. CDR1 and CDR2 (germline): MNHNY, SVGAGI (reference sequence). The CDR3 bases are TGTGCCAGCAGTTCGACTAGCAGTTACAATGAGCAGTTCTTC. Its protein product is CASSSTSSYNEQFF.

The chain has TRBV18 and TRBJ2-7; no clear D. This CDR3 contains 13 residues. Germline CDR1 reads KGHSH; CDR2 reads LQKENI. V was pared by 3 bases and J by 4 bases, with 10 bases between. In nucleotides, the CDR3 is TGTGCCAGCTCACCCCTATTCGGGTACGAGCAGTACTTC. Its protein is CASSPLFGYEQYF.

This clone has a handful of counts. The chain carries TRBV6-6 and TRBJ2-7; D not resolved. The CDR3 loop spans 15 amino acids. Germline V gives CDR1 MNHNY, CDR2 SVGAGI (reference sequence). V shed 2 bases and J shed 5 bases, with 16 bases lying between them. CDR3 coding DNA: TGTGCCAGCAGTTACGAGATCCCCCGCCCCCACGAGCAGTACTTC. Protein: CASSYEIPRPHEQYF.

This chain links TRBV6-5 with TRBJ2-2, with 8 nucleotides matching TRBD1. The CDR3 is 16 residues long. CDR1 is MNHEY and CDR2 is SVGAGI in the germline V gene. V lost 2 bases and J lost 5; bases outside the gene matches: 7. The CDR3: CASSYPRGLGTGELFF. CDR3 sequence (DNA): TGTGCCAGCAGTTACCCCAGGGGGCTGGGGACCGGGGAGCTGTTTTTT.

The CDR3 is CAWSPRGPTEAFF. DNA for the CDR3: TGTGCCTGGAGTCCCAGGGGGCCCACTGAAGCTTTCTTT. The V call is TRBV30, the J call TRBJ1-1, with 8 bases aligning to TRBD1. Germline CDR1 is GTSNPN and CDR2 is SVGIG (reference sequence). V gave up 2 bases and J gave up 4 bases; unmatched junction bases: 3. The CDR3 length is 13 residues. Based on the CDR3 plus reference TRBV30 and TRBJ1-1, the full variable domain is SQTIHQWPATLVQPVGSPLSLECTVEGTSNPNLYWYRQAAGRGLQLLFYSVGIGQISSEVPQNLSASRPQDRQFILSSKKLLLSDSGFYLCAWSPRGPTEAFFGQGTRLTVV.

The V gene is TRBV5-1, the J gene TRBJ2-7, with 16 bases that match TRBD2. V lost 3 bases to trimming and J lost 2 bases; unmatched junction nucleotides: 5. The CDR3 length is 17 residues. Germline V lookup: CDR1 SGHRS, CDR2 YFSETQ. The CDR3 DNA reads TGCGCCAGCAGCTCGGCCGGGACTAGCGGGAGGGCCTACGAGCAGTACTTC. This encodes CASSSAGTSGRAYEQYF.

The chain uses TRBV5-4 and TRBJ2-1; D perhaps matches TRBD1 (6 bases). V lost 4 bases and J lost 1, with 9 bases in between. Germline V gene sequence: CDR1 SGHNT, CDR2 YYREEE (reference sequence). The CDR3 totals 14 residues. This chain's CDR3 is CASSPDRSYNEQFF. In DNA form, the CDR3 reads TGTGCCAGCAGCCCCGACAGGTCCTACAATGAGCAGTTCTTC. Based on the CDR3 plus reference TRBV5-4 and TRBJ2-1, the full variable domain is ETGVTQSPTHLIKTRGQQVTLRCSSQSGHNTVSWYQQALGQGPQFIFQYYREEENGRGNFPPRFSGLQFPNYSSELNVNALELDDSALYLCASSPDRSYNEQFFGPGTRLTVL.

This clone was recorded a few times. The chain links TRBV5-1 to TRBJ2-7, with D possibly TRBD2 on 6 matching bases. The CDR3 contains 14 residues. V gave up 4 bases and J gave up 3 bases, with 14 bases separating them. Germline assignment: CDR1 SGHRS and CDR2 YFSETQ. The CDR3 coding sequence is TGCGCCAGCAGCGGCGGGACGTTGAGCTACGAGCAGTACTTC. It codes for CASSGGTLSYEQYF.

Only a few counts were recorded for this clone. This rearrangement joins TRBV29-1 to TRBJ1-4, with TRBD1 identical over 9 bases. After removal of 7 bases from V and 6 bases from J, the junction contained 9 bases not matched to a gene. This CDR3 is 14 amino acids long. Germline V gene data show CDR1 as SQVTM and CDR2 as ANQGSEA. The CDR3 coding sequence is TGCAGCGGTAGGGTGACAGGGGGTGATGAAAAACTGTTTTTT. As protein: CSGRVTGGDEKLFF.